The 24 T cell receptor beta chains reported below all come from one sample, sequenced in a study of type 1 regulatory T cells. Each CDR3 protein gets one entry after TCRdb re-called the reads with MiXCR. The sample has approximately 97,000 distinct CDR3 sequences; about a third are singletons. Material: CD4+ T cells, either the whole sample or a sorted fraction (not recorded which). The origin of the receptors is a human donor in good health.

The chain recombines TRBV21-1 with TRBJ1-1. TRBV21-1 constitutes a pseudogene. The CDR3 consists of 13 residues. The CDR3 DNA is TGTGCCAGCATACAAGTGATGAACACTGAAGCTTTCTTT. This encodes CASIQVMNTEAFF.

The CDR3 nucleotides read TGTGCCAGCAGCTCGCCTCGGGACAGGTCCTACGAGCAGTACTTC. This translates into CASSSPRDRSYEQYF. This rearrangement joins TRBV7-2 to TRBJ2-7; 8 bases map to TRBD1. CDR3 length equals 15 residues. V was clipped by 4 bases and J by 1 base; unmatched bases: 6. In germline, CDR1 is SGHTA, CDR2 FQGNSA.

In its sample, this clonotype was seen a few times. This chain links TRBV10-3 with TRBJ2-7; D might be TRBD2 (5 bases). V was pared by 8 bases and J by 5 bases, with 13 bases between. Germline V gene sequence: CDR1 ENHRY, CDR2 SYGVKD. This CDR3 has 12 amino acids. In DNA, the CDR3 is TGTGCCATCGGATCGGGGTCCCACGAGCAGTACTTC. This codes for CAIGSGSHEQYF.

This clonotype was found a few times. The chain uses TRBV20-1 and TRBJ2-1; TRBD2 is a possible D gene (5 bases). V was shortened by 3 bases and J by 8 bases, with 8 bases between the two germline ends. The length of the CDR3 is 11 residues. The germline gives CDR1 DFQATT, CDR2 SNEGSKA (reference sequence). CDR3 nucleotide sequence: TGCAGTGCTAGCGGGAACGATGAGCAGTTCTTC. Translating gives CSASGNDEQFF.

The CDR3 loop reads CASRRGDMDSKFSRGYTF. As DNA, the CDR3 is TGTGCCAGCAGGAGGGGGGACATGGACAGTAAATTCTCGCGGGGCTACACCTTC. The chain couples TRBV6-5 to TRBJ1-2, with a possible D match to TRBD1 (6 bases). V was pared by 6 bases and J by 8 bases, with 31 bases between. Germline V gene sequence: CDR1 MNHEY, CDR2 SVGAGI. This CDR3 has 18 amino acids.

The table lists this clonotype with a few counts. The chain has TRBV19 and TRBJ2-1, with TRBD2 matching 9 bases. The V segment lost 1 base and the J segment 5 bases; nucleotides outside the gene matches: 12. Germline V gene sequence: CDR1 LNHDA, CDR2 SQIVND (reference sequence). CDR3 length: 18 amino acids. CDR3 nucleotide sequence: TGTGCCAGTAGTATAGGAAGTCCCCTAGCGGGAATGAACAATGAGCAGTTCTTC. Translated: CASSIGSPLAGMNNEQFF.

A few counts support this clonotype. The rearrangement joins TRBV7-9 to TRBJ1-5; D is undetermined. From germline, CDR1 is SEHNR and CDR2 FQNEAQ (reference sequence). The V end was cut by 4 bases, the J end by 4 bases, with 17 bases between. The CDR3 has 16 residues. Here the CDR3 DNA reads TGTGCCAGCAGCTCCGACCCCCAGTTCGGTAATCAGCCCCAGCATTTT. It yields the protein CASSSDPQFGNQPQHF.

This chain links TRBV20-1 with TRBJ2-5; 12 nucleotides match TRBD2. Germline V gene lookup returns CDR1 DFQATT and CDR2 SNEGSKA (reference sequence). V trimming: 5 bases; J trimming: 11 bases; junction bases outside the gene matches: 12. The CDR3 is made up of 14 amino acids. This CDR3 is CSAAQLAGGSPQYF. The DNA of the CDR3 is TGCAGTGCTGCCCAACTAGCGGGAGGTTCCCCTCAGTACTTC.

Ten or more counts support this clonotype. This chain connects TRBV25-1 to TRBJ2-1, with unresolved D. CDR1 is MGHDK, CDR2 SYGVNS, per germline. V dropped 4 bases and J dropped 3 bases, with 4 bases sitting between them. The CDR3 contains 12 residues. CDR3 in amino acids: CASSGSYNEQFF. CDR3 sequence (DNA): TGTGCCAGCAGTGGGAGCTACAATGAGCAGTTCTTC.

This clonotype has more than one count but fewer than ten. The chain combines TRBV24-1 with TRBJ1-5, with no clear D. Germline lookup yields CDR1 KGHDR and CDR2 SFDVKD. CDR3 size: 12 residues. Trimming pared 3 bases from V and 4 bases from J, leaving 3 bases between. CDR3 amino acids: CATSDGNQPQHF. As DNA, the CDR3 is TGTGCCACCAGTGATGGGAATCAGCCCCAGCATTTT.

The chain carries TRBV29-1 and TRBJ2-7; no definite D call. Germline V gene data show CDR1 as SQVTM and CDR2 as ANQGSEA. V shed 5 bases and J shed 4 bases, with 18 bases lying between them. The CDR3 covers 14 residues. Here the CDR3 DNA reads TGCAGCGTTCTGTGGCAGGCCAATAGGTACGAGCAGTACTTC. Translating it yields CSVLWQANRYEQYF.

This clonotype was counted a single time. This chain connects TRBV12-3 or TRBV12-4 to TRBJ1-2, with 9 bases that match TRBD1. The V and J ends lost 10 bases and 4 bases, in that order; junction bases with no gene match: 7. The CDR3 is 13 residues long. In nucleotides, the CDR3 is TGTGCCACCGCGGGACAGGGATTCTATGGCTACACCTTC. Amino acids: CATAGQGFYGYTF.

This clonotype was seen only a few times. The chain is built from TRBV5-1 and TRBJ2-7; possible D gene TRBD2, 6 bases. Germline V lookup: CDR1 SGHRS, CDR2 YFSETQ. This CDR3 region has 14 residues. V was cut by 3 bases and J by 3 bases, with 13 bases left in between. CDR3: CASSWTGTLYEQYF. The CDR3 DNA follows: TGCGCCAGCAGCTGGACCGGGACTCTCTACGAGCAGTACTTC.

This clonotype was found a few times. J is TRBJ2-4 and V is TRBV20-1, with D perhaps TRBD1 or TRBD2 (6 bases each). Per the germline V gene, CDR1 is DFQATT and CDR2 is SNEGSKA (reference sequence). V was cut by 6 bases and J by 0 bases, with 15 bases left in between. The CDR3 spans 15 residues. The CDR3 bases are TGCAGTGCCAATAAGGGGGGAATAGCCAAAAACATTCAGTACTTC. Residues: CSANKGGIAKNIQYF.

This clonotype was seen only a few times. CDR3 sequence reads: CASSFAQGDSYNEQFF. The DNA for the CDR3 is TGCGCCAGCAGCTTTGCCCAGGGGGACTCCTACAATGAGCAGTTCTTC. V is TRBV5-1 and J is TRBJ2-1, with 7 nucleotides matching TRBD1. The V and J ends lost 2 bases and 0 bases, in that order; junction bases with no gene match: 5. The germline V gene has CDR1 SGHRS and CDR2 YFSETQ. The CDR3 consists of 16 residues.

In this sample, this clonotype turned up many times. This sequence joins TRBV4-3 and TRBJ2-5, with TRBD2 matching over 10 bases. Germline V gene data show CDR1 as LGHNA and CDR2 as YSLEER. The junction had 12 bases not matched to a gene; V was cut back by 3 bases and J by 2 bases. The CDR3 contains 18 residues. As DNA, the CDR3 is TGCGCCAGCAGCCAGTCCCCGTTTAGCGGGAGGATACAAGAGACCCAGTACTTC. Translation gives CASSQSPFSGRIQETQYF.

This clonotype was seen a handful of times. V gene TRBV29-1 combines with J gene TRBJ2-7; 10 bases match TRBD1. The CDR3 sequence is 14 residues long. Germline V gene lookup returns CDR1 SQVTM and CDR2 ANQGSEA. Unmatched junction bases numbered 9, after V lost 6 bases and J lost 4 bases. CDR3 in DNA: TGCAGCGTCAGGACAGGGGGATTTACTTACGAGCAGTACTTC. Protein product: CSVRTGGFTYEQYF.

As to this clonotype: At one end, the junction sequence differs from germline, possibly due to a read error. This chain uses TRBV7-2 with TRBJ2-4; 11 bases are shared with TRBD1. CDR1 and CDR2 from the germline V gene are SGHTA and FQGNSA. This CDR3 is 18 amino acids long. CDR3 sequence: CASNLAGTGGRAKNIQYF. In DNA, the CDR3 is TGTGCCAGCAACTTAGCCGGGACAGGGGGAAGGGCCAAAAACATTCAGTACTTC. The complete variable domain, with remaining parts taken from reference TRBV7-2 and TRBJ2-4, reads GAGVSQSPSNKVTEKGKDVELRCDPISGHTALYWYRQSLGQGLEFLIYFQGNSAPDKSGLPSDRFSAERTGGSVSTLTIQRTQQEDSAVYLCASNLAGTGGRAKNIQYFGAGTRLSVL.

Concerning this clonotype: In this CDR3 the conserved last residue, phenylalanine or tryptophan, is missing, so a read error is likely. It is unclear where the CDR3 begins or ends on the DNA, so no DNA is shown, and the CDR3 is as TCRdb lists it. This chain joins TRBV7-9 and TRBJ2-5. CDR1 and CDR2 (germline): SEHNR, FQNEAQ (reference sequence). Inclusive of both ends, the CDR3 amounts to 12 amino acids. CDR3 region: CASSLVAAEANL.

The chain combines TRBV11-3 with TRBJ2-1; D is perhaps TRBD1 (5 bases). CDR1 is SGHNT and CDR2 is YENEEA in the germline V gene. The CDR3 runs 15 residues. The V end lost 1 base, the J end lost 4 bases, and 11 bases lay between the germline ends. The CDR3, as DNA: TGTGCCAGCAGCTTAGGATCTCAGGGTTACAATGAGCAGTTCTTC. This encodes CASSLGSQGYNEQFF.

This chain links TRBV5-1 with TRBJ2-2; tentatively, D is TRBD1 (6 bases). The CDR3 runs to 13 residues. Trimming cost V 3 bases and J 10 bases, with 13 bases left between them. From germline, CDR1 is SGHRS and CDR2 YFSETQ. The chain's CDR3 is CASSSGVSAELFF. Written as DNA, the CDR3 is TGCGCCAGCAGCTCAGGGGTCAGCGCGGAGCTGTTTTTT.

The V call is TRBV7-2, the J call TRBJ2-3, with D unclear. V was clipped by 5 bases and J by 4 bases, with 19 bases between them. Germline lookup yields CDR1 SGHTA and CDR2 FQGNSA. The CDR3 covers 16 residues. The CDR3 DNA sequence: TGTGCCAGCAGCCAAACCGGGCCGTCCCCGGCAGATACGCAGTATTTT. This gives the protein CASSQTGPSPADTQYF.

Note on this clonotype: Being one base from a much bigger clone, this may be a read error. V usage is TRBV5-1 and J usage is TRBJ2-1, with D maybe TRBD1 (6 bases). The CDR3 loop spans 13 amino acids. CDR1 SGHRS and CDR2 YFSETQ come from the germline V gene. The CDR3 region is CASSIDRNNELFF. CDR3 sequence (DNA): TGCGCCAGCAGCATAGACAGGAACAATGAGCTGTTCTTC.

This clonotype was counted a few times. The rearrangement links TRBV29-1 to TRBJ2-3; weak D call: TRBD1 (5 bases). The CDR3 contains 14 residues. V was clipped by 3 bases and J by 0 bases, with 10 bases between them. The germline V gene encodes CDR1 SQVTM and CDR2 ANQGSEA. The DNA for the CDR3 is TGCAGCGTTGACAGGGCTGCTAGCACAGATACGCAGTATTTT. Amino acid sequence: CSVDRAASTDTQYF.